These 7 T cell receptor beta chains were all obtained from the same sample, sequenced in a study of blood T cells in healthy people across ages. Primers used in a second PCR of about 6 to 11 cycles were a sample-barcoded 5' primer and a J-beta primer mix. TCRdb redid the calling of the 5' RACE reads with MiXCR, one entry per CDR3 protein. The data hold about 1.1 million distinct CDR3 sequences, with less than 45% observed a single time. The sequenced material came from blood. The receptors were gathered from a man younger than 30 in good health.

This chain joins TRBV21-1 and TRBJ1-2. TRBV21-1 is noted as a pseudogene. The CDR3 spans 14 residues. The CDR3 spells CASSFGLKGNGYTF. CDR3 nucleotide sequence: TGTGCCAGCAGCTTCGGTCTAAAGGGTAATGGCTACACCTTC.

A remark on this clonotype: The junction differs from germline at one of its ends, possibly a read error. This sequence joins TRBV20-1 and TRBJ1-6; D not certain. Germline V lookup: CDR1 DFQATT, CDR2 SNEGSKA (reference sequence). The CDR3 sequence is 12 residues long. The CDR3 reads CSARAAKPPPHF. The CDR3 DNA reads TGCAGTGCTAGAGCGGCAAAACCACCCCCCCACTTT.

This clonotype was seen only a few times. The chain carries TRBV7-2 and TRBJ2-3; D unresolved. V shed 1 base and J shed 5 bases, with 13 bases lying between them. In germline, CDR1 is SGHTA, CDR2 FQGNSA. The CDR3 sequence is 15 residues long. This CDR3 reads CASSLGALRQDTQYF. The CDR3 bases are TGTGCCAGCAGCTTAGGGGCTCTGCGACAAGATACGCAGTATTTT. The full variable domain, its missing parts supplied by reference TRBV7-2 and TRBJ2-3, is GAGVSQSPSNKVTEKGKDVELRCDPISGHTALYWYRQSLGQGLEFLIYFQGNSAPDKSGLPSDRFSAERTGGSVSTLTIQRTQQEDSAVYLCASSLGALRQDTQYFGPGTRLTVL.

The CDR3 is CASSQEMQETQYF. CDR3 nucleotide sequence: TGTGCCAGCAGCCAAGAGATGCAAGAGACCCAGTACTTC. The chain employs TRBV14 and TRBJ2-5, with no clear D. This CDR3 comprises 13 residues. Germline lookup yields CDR1 SGHDN and CDR2 FVKESK. Trimming cost V 0 bases and J 2 bases, with 4 bases left between them.

The J gene is TRBJ2-1, the V gene TRBV6-2 or TRBV6-3; TRBD2 matches at 8 bases. After removal of 2 bases from V and 9 bases from J, the junction contained 12 bases not matched to a gene. CDR3 size: 16 residues. Germline assignment: CDR1 MNHEY and CDR2 SVGEGT. The CDR3 is CASSYRSGEVRGEQFF. The CDR3 DNA follows: TGTGCCAGCAGTTACCGTAGCGGGGAAGTGAGGGGTGAGCAGTTCTTC.

There are many counts of this clonotype. The chain uses TRBV27 and TRBJ2-7; D call uncertain. Germline CDR1 reads MNHEY; CDR2 reads SMNVEV (reference sequence). The CDR3 spans 13 residues. V shed 4 bases and J shed 2 bases, with 9 bases lying between them. This CDR3 is CASSSYSPYEQYF. In DNA form, the CDR3 reads TGTGCCAGCAGTTCATACAGTCCCTACGAGCAGTACTTC.

The sample holds a few counts of this clonotype. The V and J genes are TRBV5-1 and TRBJ1-1, with D unresolved. This CDR3 contains 15 residues. Germline V CDR1 and CDR2: SGHRS, YFSETQ. The ends were cut back, 0 bases at V and 0 bases at J, with 9 bases in the middle. The CDR3 here is CASSLGAKLNTEAFF. The CDR3 bases are TGCGCCAGCAGCTTGGGGGCCAAGCTGAACACTGAAGCTTTCTTT.